The next 25 T cell receptor beta chains were all read from a single sample in a study of regulatory T cells in long-lasting Graves disease. Described time point: newly diagnosed GD, antithyroid drugs for less than 3 months. After RNA was extracted from PBMCs, the TCR library was made from it. Combining iRepertoire HTBI primers with Arm-PCR of CDR3 regions, the authors built TCR beta libraries. TCRdb itself ran the multiplex PCR reads through MiXCR, one entry per CDR3 protein. The repertoire includes about 620,000 distinct CDR3 sequences, around 15% of them detected once, and around 18% sits in the top ten. This same sample was also part of a study on T cells in Graves' hyperthyroidism and ophthalmopathy.

Sequencing used peripheral blood mononuclear cells (PBMCs), obtained at new diagnosis, from a patient treated with antithyroid drugs. The receptors come from a woman aged 25 to 39 with Graves disease.

In the case of this clonotype: This could be a read error, since a much larger clone is one nucleotide away. The V and J genes are TRBV6-1 and TRBJ2-2; TRBD1 is a possible D gene (5 bases). Germline CDR1 and CDR2: MNHNS and SASEGT. CDR3 length: 14 amino acids. The CDR3 coding sequence is TGTGCCCGCAGTAGGGGCAGAAACACCGGGGAGCTGTTTTTT. Translating it yields CARSRGRNTGELFF.

The sample holds many counts of this clonotype. The chain combines TRBV2 with TRBJ1-2; the D gene is possibly TRBD1 (6 bases). CDR3 length: 16 residues. Germline loops: CDR1 SNHLY, CDR2 FYNNEI. V dropped 2 bases and J dropped 6 bases, with 19 bases sitting between them. The CDR3: CASSEWVRRDKDGYTF. The CDR3 DNA is TGTGCCAGCAGTGAATGGGTTCGGCGGGACAAAGATGGCTACACCTTC.

This clonotype came up many times. The rearrangement uses TRBV6-1 and TRBJ2-2; tentative D call: TRBD1 (6 bases). Between the trimmed V and J ends, which lost 6 bases and 0 bases, there was a span of 14 bases. The germline gives CDR1 MNHNS, CDR2 SASEGT. The length of the CDR3 is 16 residues. CDR3 nucleotides: TGTGCCAGCAGCCGATTCGGGACATCGAACACCGGGGAGCTGTTTTTT. This sequence encodes CASSRFGTSNTGELFF.

This clonotype was seen repeatedly, ten times or more. The rearrangement uses TRBV27 and TRBJ2-1; D not resolved. Germline CDR1 reads MNHEY; CDR2 reads SMNVEV (reference sequence). This CDR3 has 15 residues. Deletions cut 7 bases from V and 3 bases from J, with 16 bases between. CDR3 protein: CASMASTLYYNEQFF. In nucleotides, the CDR3 is TGTGCCAGCATGGCCTCGACCCTGTACTACAATGAGCAGTTCTTC.

Only a few counts were recorded for this clonotype. The rearrangement uses TRBV5-6 and TRBJ1-1; D uncertain. CDR3 length: 13 residues. Trimming removed 3 bases at V and 5 bases at J, with 11 bases between. Per germline, CDR1 SGHDT and CDR2 YYEEEE. CDR3 amino acids: CASSWGSATEAFF. CDR3 in DNA: TGTGCCAGCAGCTGGGGTAGTGCAACTGAAGCTTTCTTT.

There are a few counts of this clonotype. V is TRBV28 and J is TRBJ1-4; D is perhaps TRBD1 (6 bases). Trimming cost V 5 bases and J 11 bases, with 18 bases left between them. Germline values: CDR1 MDHEN, CDR2 SYDVKM. CDR3 length: 14 residues. For the CDR3, the DNA is TGTGCCAGCAGTGCACCCGGACAGCAACTTAAACTGTTTTTT. Translated: CASSAPGQQLKLFF.

This clonotype showed up many times. J is TRBJ1-1 and V is TRBV3-1; no firm D call. Germline values: CDR1 LGHDT, CDR2 YNNKEL (reference sequence). This CDR3 spans 12 amino acids. Trimming stripped 10 bases from V and 1 base from J, with 10 bases between. CDR3 nucleotides: TGTGCCACGGCCCTCGGGAACACTGAAGCTTTCTTT. This encodes CATALGNTEAFF. Filled out from reference TRBV3-1 and TRBJ1-1, the complete variable domain reads DTAVSQTPKYLVTQMGNDKSIKCEQNLGHDTMYWYKQDSKKFLKIMFSYNNKELIINETVPNRFSPKSPDKAHLNLHINSLELGDSAVYFCATALGNTEAFFGQGTRLTVV.

The chain joins TRBV5-1 to TRBJ1-2; the D gene is possibly TRBD1 (6 bases). This CDR3 is built from 14 residues. V lost 4 bases, J lost 4 bases, and 14 bases lay in between. Germline V gene lookup returns CDR1 SGHRS and CDR2 YFSETQ. The CDR3 nucleotides read TGCGCCAGCAGCCCGTGGAGGGGGGGCTATGGCTACACCTTC. This sequence encodes CASSPWRGGYGYTF.

This clonotype turned up a few times. This chain joins TRBV27 and TRBJ1-6, with D unresolved. Trimming shortened V by 6 bases and J by 0 bases, and 15 bases separated the two germline ends. Per germline, CDR1 MNHEY and CDR2 SMNVEV (reference sequence). This CDR3 has 17 residues. The CDR3 protein is CASRTFGEGSYNSPLHF. DNA for the CDR3: TGTGCCAGCAGAACCTTCGGAGAAGGCTCCTATAATTCACCCCTCCACTTT.

The chain employs TRBV9 and TRBJ2-2; 10 nucleotides match TRBD1. Unmatched junction bases numbered 8, after V lost 5 bases and J lost 4 bases. CDR1 is SGDLS and CDR2 is YYNGEE in the germline V gene. The CDR3 totals 16 residues. DNA for the CDR3: TGTGCCAGCAGTCCCCCGGACAGGGGGTTCACCGGGGAGCTGTTTTTT. Its protein product is CASSPPDRGFTGELFF.

The V and J genes are TRBV15 and TRBJ2-1; D is possibly TRBD2 (6 bases). The length of the CDR3 is 15 residues. Germline V gene lookup returns CDR1 LNHNV and CDR2 YYDKDF (reference sequence). Deletions cut 1 base from V and 5 bases from J, with 12 bases between. As DNA, the CDR3 is TGTGCCACCAGCAGAGCCACGGGAGTTAACAATGAGCAGTTCTTC. It is translated as CATSRATGVNNEQFF. The full variable domain, rest sourced from reference TRBV15 and TRBJ2-1, is DAMVIQNPRYQVTQFGKPVTLSCSQTLNHNVMYWYQQKSSQAPKLLFHYYDKDFNNEADTPDNFQSRRPNTSFCFLDIRSPGLGDTAMYLCATSRATGVNNEQFFGPGTRLTVL.

This clonotype was detected ten times or more. The V and J genes are TRBV3-1 and TRBJ2-7; possible D gene TRBD1, 6 bases. Germline V gene sequence: CDR1 LGHDT, CDR2 YNNKEL (reference sequence). CDR3 length equals 13 residues. V was cut by 5 bases and J by 2 bases, with 10 bases left in between. The CDR3 DNA reads TGTGCCAGCAGCACCCGACAGGCCTACGAGCAGTACTTC. It encodes CASSTRQAYEQYF.

V and J are TRBV30 and TRBJ1-3; D is uncertain. Germline V CDR1 and CDR2: GTSNPN, SVGIG (reference sequence). V lost 3 bases to trimming and J lost 3 bases, with 18 bases between them. The CDR3 has 16 residues. The CDR3: CAWRAKAGFRGNTIYF. The CDR3 coding sequence is TGTGCCTGGAGGGCAAAGGCCGGGTTTCGTGGAAACACCATATATTTT.

A few counts support this clonotype. The rearrangement joins TRBV10-3 to TRBJ1-3, with D perhaps matching TRBD1 (6 bases). Trimming shortened V by 11 bases and J by 0 bases, and 14 bases separated the two germline ends. Germline lookup yields CDR1 ENHRY and CDR2 SYGVKD. The CDR3 totals 14 residues. CDR3 DNA: TGTGCCGTCTCAGGGGCCTCCTCTGGAAACACCATATATTTT. It specifies CAVSGASSGNTIYF.

This clonotype appeared many times. This sequence joins TRBV20-1 and TRBJ1-1; 7 bases are shared with TRBD1. Germline loops: CDR1 DFQATT, CDR2 SNEGSKA (reference sequence). CDR3 length equals 13 residues. J was trimmed by 4 bases and V by 5 bases; bases with no gene match: 7. CDR3 residues: CSAFGTVGTEAFF. CDR3 nucleotides: TGCAGTGCTTTTGGGACAGTCGGCACTGAAGCTTTCTTT.

This clonotype has just a few counts. This chain joins TRBV19 and TRBJ1-5; TRBD1 is a possible D gene (6 bases). Germline CDR1 reads LNHDA; CDR2 reads SQIVND (reference sequence). CDR3 length: 16 amino acids. V was pared by 8 bases and J by 4 bases, with 21 bases between. The CDR3 DNA is TGTGCCAGTCAGACAGGCTCGTGGGGGAGAAATCAGCCCCAGCATTTT. Protein product: CASQTGSWGRNQPQHF.

In regard to this clonotype: Being one base from a much bigger clone, this may be a read error. V and J are TRBV5-1 and TRBJ2-3; 13 bases match TRBD2. The junction had 8 bases not matched to a gene; V was cut back by 2 bases and J by 5 bases. The germline gives CDR1 SGHRS, CDR2 YFSETQ. The CDR3 runs to 17 residues. In nucleotides, the CDR3 is TGCGCCAGCAGCTTCCTGGGACTAGCGGGAAATGGAGATACGCAGTATTTT. Its translation: CASSFLGLAGNGDTQYF.

This clonotype showed up just a few times. This rearrangement joins TRBV7-2 to TRBJ2-5; D may be TRBD1 (6 bases). V lost 5 bases and J lost 5, with 12 bases in between. CDR1 and CDR2 (germline): SGHTA, FQGNSA. The CDR3 is made up of 13 amino acids. CDR3: CASSLGAAETQYF. CDR3 DNA sequence: TGTGCCAGCAGCCTGGGGGCAGCGGAGACCCAGTACTTC.

This clonotype turned up a few times. The chain carries TRBV6-1 and TRBJ2-5; the D is unclear. Trimming took 9 bases from V and 4 from J, leaving 9 bases between them. CDR1 is MNHNS, CDR2 SASEGT, per germline. The CDR3 sequence is 11 residues long. CDR3 DNA sequence: TGTGCCAGTTTCACGGGAGAGACCCAGTACTTC. Its protein product is CASFTGETQYF.

V and J are TRBV19 and TRBJ2-1, with D perhaps being TRBD1 or TRBD2 (5 bases each). The germline CDR1 and CDR2 sequences are LNHDA and SQIVND (reference sequence). Trimming cost V 3 bases and J 9 bases, with 18 bases left between them. There are 15 residues in the CDR3. The CDR3 loop is CASSMLSVGDSEQFF. CDR3 DNA sequence: TGTGCCAGTAGTATGCTTAGCGTGGGGGATAGTGAGCAGTTCTTC.

In this sample, this clonotype turned up many times. V usage is TRBV24-1 and J usage is TRBJ1-2; D is undetermined. The CDR3 runs 17 residues. Trimming took off 1 base at V and 8 bases at J, with 22 bases between the two ends. Germline V CDR1 and CDR2: KGHDR, SFDVKD. The CDR3 DNA sequence: TGTGCCACCAGTGATTTTTCGGGAGGCGGATCGCCCGGGGGCTACACCTTC. The encoded protein is CATSDFSGGGSPGGYTF.

The sample holds one count of this clonotype. The genes are TRBV28 and TRBJ2-7; TRBD1 matches 8 bases. The junction had 7 bases not matched to a gene; V was cut back by 3 bases and J by 0 bases. Germline CDR1 is MDHEN and CDR2 is SYDVKM. This CDR3 comprises 16 residues. The CDR3 reads CASSFLRTGSSYEQYF. The CDR3, as DNA: TGTGCCAGCAGTTTCCTTCGGACAGGGAGCTCCTACGAGCAGTACTTC.

In its sample, this clonotype was seen many times. CDR3: CASSYTGGTYEQYF. In nucleotides, the CDR3 is TGTGCCAGCAGTTACACGGGGGGTACCTACGAGCAGTACTTC. The chain uses TRBV6-5 and TRBJ2-7, with 7 nucleotides matching TRBD2. The CDR3 loop spans 14 amino acids. Germline trimming cut 2 bases from V and 2 bases from J; bases unmatched to any gene: 3. The germline V gene has CDR1 MNHEY and CDR2 SVGAGI.

This clonotype was found a few times. J is TRBJ2-5 and V is TRBV7-6; the D gene is possibly TRBD1 (6 bases). This CDR3 is built from 14 residues. Germline assignment: CDR1 SGHVS and CDR2 FNYEAQ. Trimming took off 5 bases at V and 2 bases at J, with 12 bases between the two ends. The CDR3 reads CASSPRQVQETQYF. Written as DNA, the CDR3 is TGTGCCAGCAGCCCACGACAGGTACAAGAGACCCAGTACTTC.

This clonotype was recorded a few times. The chain couples TRBV20-1 to TRBJ2-3, with D maybe TRBD2 (6 bases). The CDR3 contains 16 residues. CDR1 and CDR2 (germline): DFQATT, SNEGSKA (reference sequence). The ends were cut back, 0 bases at V and 2 bases at J, with 15 bases in the middle. CDR3 sequence (DNA): TGCAGTGCTAGAGATCCGAAGCGGGCACTCACAGATACGCAGTATTTT. Residues: CSARDPKRALTDTQYF.